This passage covers 26 T cell receptor beta chains from one sample sequenced in a study of shared clonotypes between healthy human individuals. Naive CD8 populations comprised CD45RO-negative cells positively selected for CCR7, excluding terminally differentiated effector memory CD45RA+ cells. The repertoire was sequenced with immunoSEQ multiplex PCR; TCRdb's copy has only in-frame clones and lacks some. The repertoire holds approximately 1.9 million clones, with 93% as singletons. The material sequenced was naive CD8+ T cells from PBMCs. The receptors originated from a man aged 18 to 29 in good health. Some clones in this sample may be carry-over from other donors' samples.

The chain links TRBV25-1 to TRBJ1-1; TRBD1 agrees at 8 bases. J gave up 3 bases and V 4 bases, and 4 bases lay outside the gene matches. Germline CDR1 reads MGHDK; CDR2 reads SYGVNS. The CDR3 runs 14 residues. The DNA for the CDR3 is TGTGCCAGCAGTGCGCACAGGGGGGACACTGAAGCTTTCTTT. Translated, it gives CASSAHRGDTEAFF. The full variable domain, in which reference TRBV25-1 and TRBJ1-1 provide the parts outside the CDR3, is EADIYQTPRYLVIGTGKKITLECSQTMGHDKMYWYQQDPGMELHLIHYSYGVNSTEKGDLSSESTVSRIRTEHFPLTLESARPSHTSQYLCASSAHRGDTEAFFGQGTRLTVV.

The chain uses TRBV28 and TRBJ2-7, with D possibly TRBD2 on 5 matching bases. The V gene lost 3 bases and the J gene lost 2 bases, with 17 bases spanning the gap. This CDR3 region has 16 residues. Per germline, CDR1 MDHEN and CDR2 SYDVKM. CDR3 in amino acids: CASSLPNREIPYEQYF. The CDR3 DNA follows: TGTGCCAGCAGTTTGCCCAACCGGGAAATCCCCTACGAGCAGTACTTC.

The genes are TRBV7-6 and TRBJ2-2; maybe TRBD2 (5 bases). The germline V gene encodes CDR1 SGHVS and CDR2 FNYEAQ. Trimming pared 4 bases from V and 4 bases from J, leaving 22 bases between. The CDR3 is 18 residues long. The CDR3 bases are TGTGCCAGCAGCTCCTGGGCCCCGGAGGCGTGGGGCACCGGGGAGCTGTTTTTT. It is translated as CASSSWAPEAWGTGELFF.

J is TRBJ2-1 and V is TRBV27, with D tentatively TRBD1 (6 bases). The CDR3 spans 15 residues. CDR1 MNHEY and CDR2 SMNVEV come from the germline V gene (reference sequence). Between the trimmed V and J ends, which lost 7 bases and 1 base, there was a span of 14 bases. The CDR3 protein is CASKIRGPSYNEQFF. CDR3 nucleotide sequence: TGTGCCAGCAAGATCAGGGGCCCTTCCTACAATGAGCAGTTCTTC.

This rearrangement joins TRBV4-1 to TRBJ2-4; D may be TRBD1 (7 bases). V gave up 1 base and J gave up 0 bases, with 16 bases separating them. The CDR3 totals 18 residues. CDR1 and CDR2 (germline): MGHRA, YSYEKL. This chain's CDR3 is CASSQAPGGTLAKNIQYF. CDR3 DNA sequence: TGCGCCAGCAGCCAAGCCCCAGGGGGGACTTTAGCCAAAAACATTCAGTACTTC.

Comments on this clone: Other DNA sequences from this sample encode an identical CDR3 as well. CDR3 amino acids: CASSLRGTGELFF. DNA for the CDR3: TGTGCCAGCAGCCTGCGGGGGACCGGGGAGCTGTTTTTT. The chain carries TRBV11-3 and TRBJ2-2; 7 bases fit TRBD2. CDR1 and CDR2 (germline): SGHNT, YENEEA. The CDR3 covers 13 residues. Trimming removed 5 bases from V and 5 bases from J; junction bases left unmatched: 2.

The chain carries TRBV5-8 and TRBJ2-3; no reliable D call. This CDR3 has 10 amino acids. Germline CDR1 SGHTS, CDR2 YDEGEE. V lost 2 bases and J 9 bases, leaving 4 bases between the germline ends. The CDR3 sequence: CASSLETQYF. Here the CDR3 DNA reads TGTGCCAGCAGCTTAGAAACGCAGTATTTT.

The J gene is TRBJ1-2, the V gene TRBV28, with TRBD1 identical over 10 bases. J was trimmed by 4 bases and V by 5 bases; bases with no gene match: 10. The germline gives CDR1 MDHEN, CDR2 SYDVKM. The length of the CDR3 is 16 residues. The CDR3 coding sequence is TGTGCCAGCAGTCCTCACGACAGGGGGCGCAGCTATGGCTACACCTTC. It translates to CASSPHDRGRSYGYTF.

The rearrangement joins TRBV6-5 to TRBJ1-5; possible D gene TRBD1, 6 bases. The CDR3 runs 12 residues. V gave up 8 bases and J gave up 4 bases, with 9 bases separating them. Germline V gives CDR1 MNHEY, CDR2 SVGAGI. The chain's CDR3 is CASGQPNQPQHF. The CDR3, as DNA: TGTGCCAGCGGACAGCCGAATCAGCCCCAGCATTTT.

The chain uses TRBV7-3 and TRBJ1-3; D is ambiguous. The CDR3 is 13 amino acids. Trimming left V 5 bases short and J 2 bases short, with 7 bases between. From germline, CDR1 is SGHTA and CDR2 FQGTGA. The CDR3 DNA follows: TGTGCCAGCAGCCCCGGGGCTGGAAACACCATATATTTT. Amino acid sequence: CASSPGAGNTIYF.

This clone was detected once. This chain joins TRBV5-8 and TRBJ1-2; TRBD1 is a possible D gene (5 bases). Per germline, CDR1 SGHTS and CDR2 YDEGEE. CDR3 length: 15 amino acids. The V end was cut by 1 base, the J end by 1 base, with 11 bases between. The DNA of the CDR3 is TGTGCCAGCAGCTTGCGTTTGCAGGGTAACTATGGCTACACCTTC. Translated, it gives CASSLRLQGNYGYTF.

The chain uses TRBV7-8 and TRBJ2-3; 7 nucleotides line up with TRBD2. V trimming: 5 bases; J trimming: 9 bases; junction bases outside the gene matches: 8. Germline-derived CDR1 and CDR2 are SGHVS and FQNEAQ. The CDR3 is made up of 13 amino acids. As DNA, the CDR3 is TGTGCCAGCAGCAGAGGCGGGAGAGGCACGCAGTATTTT. Its translation is CASSRGGRGTQYF.

V gene TRBV18 combines with J gene TRBJ1-1; weak D call: TRBD1 (5 bases). CDR3 length: 19 amino acids. Trimming took off 3 bases at V and 5 bases at J, with 28 bases between the two ends. In germline, CDR1 is KGHSH, CDR2 LQKENI. The CDR3 spells CASSPSPLTRTTDLTEAFF. CDR3 DNA sequence: TGTGCCAGCTCACCTTCACCTCTAACACGGACAACCGACTTGACTGAAGCTTTCTTT.

This chain joins TRBV27 and TRBJ1-2; D is uncertain. Germline V gene lookup returns CDR1 MNHEY and CDR2 SMNVEV (reference sequence). The CDR3 is made up of 15 amino acids. With 3 bases removed from V and 6 bases from J, the gap between germline ends came to 17 bases. The CDR3 sequence: CASSFSPGSNHGYTF. CDR3 DNA: TGTGCCAGCAGTTTTTCCCCCGGATCGAACCATGGCTACACCTTC.

The CDR3 DNA reads as TGTGCCAGCAGCACGAAGGGACAGGAATCCTACGAGCAGTACTTC. It is translated as CASSTKGQESYEQYF. This rearrangement joins TRBV5-4 to TRBJ2-7; 8 bases fit TRBD1. The junction had 7 bases not matched to a gene; V was cut back by 4 bases and J by 1 base. In germline, CDR1 is SGHNT, CDR2 YYREEE (reference sequence). There are 15 residues in the CDR3.

CDR3 nucleotide sequence: TGTGCCAGCAGACAGAACAATGAGCAGTTCTTC. Translated: CASRQNNEQFF. The chain uses TRBV2 and TRBJ2-1; D is undetermined. Between the trimmed V and J ends, which lost 6 bases and 5 bases, there was a span of 5 bases. This CDR3 region has 11 residues. The germline V gene encodes CDR1 SNHLY and CDR2 FYNNEI.

This chain links TRBV5-1 with TRBJ2-1; the match to TRBD2 covers 9 bases. Germline V gene data show CDR1 as SGHRS and CDR2 as YFSETQ. The trim removed 4 bases at V and 2 bases at J, leaving 7 bases unmatched. CDR3 length: 16 amino acids. The CDR3 sequence: CASSAGLASAYNEQFF. The CDR3 DNA reads as TGCGCCAGCAGCGCCGGACTAGCGTCAGCCTACAATGAGCAGTTCTTC. Based on the CDR3 plus reference TRBV5-1 and TRBJ2-1, the full variable domain is KAGVTQTPRYLIKTRGQQVTLSCSPISGHRSVSWYQQTPGQGLQFLFEYFSETQRNKGNFPGRFSGRQFSNSRSEMNVSTLELGDSALYLCASSAGLASAYNEQFFGPGTRLTVL.

This rearrangement joins TRBV7-9 to TRBJ2-1, with TRBD2 matching 7 bases. CDR3 length equals 14 residues. Germline V lookup: CDR1 SEHNR, CDR2 FQNEAQ (reference sequence). The J segment lost 1 base and the V segment lost 5 bases, leaving 2 bases of the junction unmatched. The CDR3 DNA reads as TGTGCCAGCAGCCGGGGACTATCCTACAATGAGCAGTTCTTC. Translation gives CASSRGLSYNEQFF.

The chain carries TRBV19 and TRBJ2-1; D ambiguous. Trimming shortened V by 0 bases and J by 1 base, and 10 bases separated the two germline ends. Germline V CDR1 and CDR2: LNHDA, SQIVND (reference sequence). The CDR3 has 16 amino acids. DNA of the CDR3: TGTGCCAGTAGTATAGATGCCCAAAGTTCCTACAATGAGCAGTTCTTC. Its protein product is CASSIDAQSSYNEQFF.

This clone occurred once. The sample contains more than one DNA sequence encoding this CDR3. The V gene is TRBV7-2, the J gene TRBJ2-7, with 9 nucleotides matching TRBD1. The trim removed 1 base at V and 4 bases at J, leaving 5 bases unmatched. The CDR3 runs 15 residues. From germline, CDR1 is SGHTA and CDR2 FQGNSA. The CDR3 here is CASSLVTGGLYEQYF. The CDR3 nucleotides are TGTGCCAGCAGCTTAGTGACAGGGGGTTTATACGAGCAGTACTTC.

This chain uses TRBV18 with TRBJ1-1, with no clear D. V was clipped by 6 bases and J by 0 bases, with 11 bases between them. CDR1 is KGHSH and CDR2 is LQKENI in the germline V gene. The CDR3 consists of 14 residues. CDR3 loop: CASSDVVMNTEAFF. CDR3 DNA sequence: TGTGCCAGCTCGGATGTGGTGATGAACACTGAAGCTTTCTTT.

This chain uses TRBV6-1 with TRBJ1-2, with 9 bases that match TRBD1. This CDR3 contains 16 residues. J gave up 3 bases and V 0 bases, and 5 bases lay outside the gene matches. Germline CDR1 MNHNS, CDR2 SASEGT. For the CDR3, the DNA is TGTGCCAGCAGTGAAGCGACGACAGGGGGGTACTATGGCTACACCTTC. Its protein product is CASSEATTGGYYGYTF.

The chain recombines TRBV7-9 with TRBJ1-4; D gene uncertain. Germline V gene sequence: CDR1 SEHNR, CDR2 FQNEAQ (reference sequence). The CDR3 contains 14 residues. The V end lost 1 base, the J end lost 8 bases, and 11 bases lay between the germline ends. CDR3 in DNA: TGTGCCAGCAGCTTAGGTAGGGTTGGAGAAAAACTGTTTTTT. This gives the protein CASSLGRVGEKLFF. Full variable domain (outside the CDR3, taken from reference TRBV7-9 and TRBJ1-4): DTGVSQNPRHKITKRGQNVTFRCDPISEHNRLYWYRQTLGQGPEFLTYFQNEAQLEKSRLLSDRFSAERPKGSFSTLEIQRTEQGDSAMYLCASSLGRVGEKLFFGSGTQLSVL.

This chain uses TRBV6-1 with TRBJ2-1, with 11 bases that match TRBD2. After removal of 2 bases from V and 10 bases from J, the junction contained 10 bases not matched to a gene. The germline CDR1 and CDR2 sequences are MNHNS and SASEGT. CDR3 length: 16 residues. CDR3 protein: CASSENRLASGGEQFF. The CDR3 DNA reads as TGTGCCAGCAGTGAAAATAGGTTGGCTAGCGGGGGGGAGCAGTTCTTC.

The CDR3 DNA is TGTGCGGTTGGGCAGGGAAGCAATCAGCCCCAGCATTTT. Its protein product is CAVGQGSNQPQHF. The chain is built from TRBV7-9 and TRBJ1-5, with a possible D match to TRBD1 (5 bases). The germline gives CDR1 SEHNR, CDR2 FQNEAQ (reference sequence). The CDR3 length is 13 residues.

The rearrangement links TRBV7-9 to TRBJ1-1; D perhaps matches TRBD1 (5 bases). V was clipped by 5 bases and J by 0 bases, with 10 bases between them. Germline CDR1 reads SEHNR; CDR2 reads FQNEAQ (reference sequence). This CDR3 is 14 amino acids long. The CDR3 nucleotides read TGTGCCAGCAGCACCGGACACCTGAACACTGAAGCTTTCTTT. Protein sequence: CASSTGHLNTEAFF.